These T cell receptor beta chains were read from a single sample in a study of blood T cell repertoires in COVID-19. Assay: immunoSEQ multiplex PCR; the TCRdb copy retains only in-frame clones and omits some. The table records under 350,000 clones, 90% of them present only once. Sequenced input: PBMCs or T cells enriched from blood (not recorded which). The receptor set was obtained from a man in his sixties who had recovered from COVID-19. Each CDR3 is given with its conserved first and last residue. D genes are given only for firm matches. Some rows mark clone size as missing; the rest say once, few, many or name a class of expanded clone.

>TRBV7-2|.|.|TRBJ2-2
TGTGCCAGCCTAGCTCGGGGGACCGGGGAGCTGTTTTTT
CASLARGTGELFF
>TRBV6-5|.|.|TRBJ1-5
TGTGCCAGCATAATCGGGGGGCGCGGGCAGCCCCAGCATTTT
CASIIGGRGQPQHF
>TRBV5-1|.|TRBD2|TRBJ2-3
TGCGCCAGCAGCTTGGCCCAGCGGGAGGCCCGGCCCCGGACAGATACGCAGTATTTT
CASSLAQREARPRTDTQYF
>TRBV6-2/TRBV6-3|.|TRBD1|TRBJ2-7
TGTGCCAGCAGTTACAGAGGTCCGGGACAGGGAACCCACGAGCAGTACTTC
CASSYRGPGQGTHEQYF
>TRBV5-4|.|.|TRBJ1-1
TGTGCCAGCAGCTTCAGTGAAAACACTGAAGCTTTCTTT
CASSFSENTEAFF
>TRBV20-1|.|.|TRBJ1-1
TGCAGTGCTAGTTATGCAGGAACGATGAACACTGAAGCTTTCTTT
CSASYAGTMNTEAFF
>TRBV5-4|.|.|TRBJ1-1
TGTGCCAGCAGCTTAGTGGGGGGAGGGAACACTGAAGCTTTCTTT
CASSLVGGGNTEAFF
>TRBV2|.|TRBD1|TRBJ1-5
TGTGCCAGCAGCGCCACAGGGGGCAGGCAGCCCCAGCATTTT
CASSATGGRQPQHF
>TRBV5-1|.|TRBD2|TRBJ2-7
TGCGCCAGCAGCGGTAGCGGGGCGAACTACGAGCAGTACTTC
CASSGSGANYEQYF
>TRBV5-1|once|TRBD2|TRBJ2-2
TGCGCCAGCAGCTTGGGGACTAGCGGAGCGAACACCGGGGAGCTGTTTTTT
CASSLGTSGANTGELFF
>TRBV28|.|.|TRBJ1-5
TGTGCCAGCAGTCCAACACACGAATACCAGCCCCAGCATTTT
CASSPTHEYQPQHF
>TRBV7-9|.|TRBD2|TRBJ2-5
TGTGCCAGCAGGGGTAGCGGGAGTGAGACCCAGTACTTC
CASRGSGSETQYF
>TRBV19|.|.|TRBJ2-7
TGTGCCACCAAAAAGGCCCTTGGACTTTACGAGCAGTACTTC
CATKKALGLYEQYF
>TRBV10-2|once|.|TRBJ1-3
TGCGCCAGCAGTGAGTCCCATCGGACTTCTGGAAACACCATATATTTT
CASSESHRTSGNTIYF
>TRBV7-2|.|TRBD2|TRBJ2-1
TGTGCCAGCAGCGACCCGGGACTAGCGGGAGGGGGGCAAAATGAGCAGTTCTTC
CASSDPGLAGGGQNEQFF
>TRBV2|.|.|TRBJ2-7
TGTGCCAGCAACGGGCAGGGGACGTACGAGCAGTACTTC
CASNGQGTYEQYF
>TRBV9|.|TRBD2|TRBJ2-5
TGTGCCAGCAGCGTGGGAACTAGCGGGACGGGAGAGACCCAGTACTTC
CASSVGTSGTGETQYF
>TRBV11-3|.|.|TRBJ1-1
TGTGCCAGCAGCTTACAAGCAGGACTCGCTGAAGCTTTCTTT
CASSLQAGLAEAFF
>TRBV7-8|.|TRBD1|TRBJ1-4
TGTGCCAGCAGCTTAACACAGGGGTGGGAAAAACTGTTTTTT
CASSLTQGWEKLFF
>TRBV6-1|.|.|TRBJ1-2
TGTGCCAGCAGTGAGGGACAAATCTATGGCTACACCTTC
CASSEGQIYGYTF
>TRBV19|.|.|TRBJ1-1
TGTGCCAGTAGGAGACAAACTGAAGCTTTCTTT
CASRRQTEAFF
>TRBV7-9|.|.|TRBJ2-1
TGTGCCAGCGGACTTACGATCTACAATGAGCAGTTCTTC
CASGLTIYNEQFF
>TRBV18|once|TRBD1|TRBJ1-2
TGTGCCAGCTCACCAGGAACAGGGGGCGCCGGTAACTATGGCTACACCTTC
CASSPGTGGAGNYGYTF
>TRBV7-6|.|.|TRBJ1-5
TGTGCCAGCAGCCCGAGGCCTGGCAAAACAGGTCAGCCCCAGCATTTT
CASSPRPGKTGQPQHF
>TRBV18|.|.|TRBJ2-3
TGTGCCAGCTCCCTGGGCGAGGATACGCAGTATTTT
CASSLGEDTQYF
>TRBV4-3|.|.|TRBJ2-7
TGCGCCAGCAGCCAAGCTATAGGGGGACCATACGAGCAGTACTTC
CASSQAIGGPYEQYF
>TRBV2|.|.|TRBJ2-7
TGTGCCAGCAGCGAATCGAGCTACGAGCAGTACTTC
CASSESSYEQYF
>TRBV4-1|.|.|TRBJ2-1
TGCGCCAGCAGCCAAGGACTACCCTATGAGCAGTTCTTC
CASSQGLPYEQFF
>TRBV7-9|.|TRBD2|TRBJ2-7
TGTGCCAGCAGCTTAGGGGCTAGCGGGGGATACGAGCAGTACTTC
CASSLGASGGYEQYF
>TRBV2|.|TRBD2|TRBJ2-1
TGTGCCAGCAGTGAAGTAGCGGGAAGATACAATGAGCAGTTCTTC
CASSEVAGRYNEQFF
>TRBV18|.|.|TRBJ2-1
TGTGCCAGCTCACCACGTACTAGAATCCCGGGGTCCTACAATGAGCAGTTCTTC
CASSPRTRIPGSYNEQFF
>TRBV29-1|.|TRBD2|TRBJ2-5
TGCAGCGTTGAGAGCGGGGGAGAGACCCAGTACTTC
CSVESGGETQYF
>TRBV18|.|.|TRBJ1-2
TGTGCCAGCTCAGTCGAATCGACTACTAACTATGGCTACACCTTC
CASSVESTTNYGYTF
>TRBV5-5|.|TRBD1|TRBJ1-4
TGTGCCAGCAGCAAACCACCGGACAGGGGTTGGGAAAAACTGTTTTTT
CASSKPPDRGWEKLFF
>TRBV27|.|.|TRBJ2-3
TGTGCCAGCTCCCTAGGGGGGGCAAGCACAGATACGCAGTATTTT
CASSLGGASTDTQYF
>TRBV12-3/TRBV12-4|once|.|TRBJ1-2
TGTGCCAGCAGTCTGGGGGGGGGCTACACCTTC
CASSLGGGYTF
>TRBV5-6|.|TRBD2|TRBJ2-1
TGTGCCAGCAGCGCCGGGACTAGCGGGGGCGGGTTCTTC
CASSAGTSGGGFF
>TRBV9|once|.|TRBJ2-1
TGTGCCAGCAGCGTAGGTCTAGCGCTACGCTCCTACAATGAGCAGTTCTTC
CASSVGLALRSYNEQFF
>TRBV25-1|.|TRBD1|TRBJ2-1
TGTGCCAGCAGTGAATACGTACAGGGGAACAATGAGCAGTTCTTC
CASSEYVQGNNEQFF
>TRBV11-3|.|.|TRBJ2-6
TGTGCCAGCAGCTCTTGGGAGTTTGGGGCCAACGTCCTGACTTTC
CASSSWEFGANVLTF
>TRBV18|.|TRBD1|TRBJ2-5
TGTGCCAGCTCACCACTCGAAGGACAGGGTGTGAAGACCCAGTACTTC
CASSPLEGQGVKTQYF
>TRBV19|.|.|TRBJ1-2
TGTGCCAGTAGGGCTGGTAACGACTATGGCTACACCTTC
CASRAGNDYGYTF
>TRBV12-5|.|TRBD2|TRBJ2-7
TGTGCTAGTGGACCTCCAGCGGGAGCCTACGAGCAGTACTTC
CASGPPAGAYEQYF
>TRBV11-3|.|.|TRBJ2-5
TGTGCCAGCAGTCCCACCCTAGAACGGGAGACCCAGTACTTC
CASSPTLERETQYF
>TRBV2|.|TRBD1|TRBJ2-3
TGTGCCAGCAGCCCCGGACAGGGGGCGCGGGATACGCAGTATTTT
CASSPGQGARDTQYF